Listed here are 23 T cell receptor beta chains from one sample, sequenced in a study of identical twins. TCRdb called the 5' RACE reads again in MiXCR, with one record for every CDR3 protein. The data show about 210,000 distinct CDR3 sequences, less than 9.5% seen once. The sample taken for sequencing was memory (CD45RO+) T cells sorted from blood. These receptors originate from a woman between 18 and 30 years old in good health.

At least ten counts were recorded for this clonotype. V is TRBV9 and J is TRBJ2-1; unclear D gene. V was pared by 0 bases and J by 7 bases, with 14 bases between. The CDR3 is made up of 15 amino acids. The germline V gene has CDR1 SGDLS and CDR2 YYNGEE. The CDR3: CASSVASGIWNEQFF. As DNA, the CDR3 is TGTGCCAGCAGCGTAGCGTCTGGGATTTGGAATGAGCAGTTCTTC.

This clonotype occurred a few times. The genes are TRBV20-1 and TRBJ2-5; tentative D call: TRBD2 (5 bases). This CDR3 contains 13 residues. Germline assignment: CDR1 DFQATT and CDR2 SNEGSKA (reference sequence). Trimming took 6 bases from V and 8 from J, leaving 19 bases between them. This chain's CDR3 is CSADLGDFLTQYF. Written as DNA, the CDR3 is TGCAGTGCGGATCTCGGGGATTTCCTAACCCAGTACTTC.

The sample holds a few counts of this clonotype. The chain combines TRBV3-1 with TRBJ1-1; a weak D match, TRBD1 (6 bases). The CDR3 runs 14 residues. Germline loops: CDR1 LGHDT, CDR2 YNNKEL (reference sequence). V was pared by 5 bases and J by 1 base, with 11 bases between. As DNA, the CDR3 is TGTGCCAGCAGCTACGGACAGCCGAACACTGAAGCTTTCTTT. Translation gives CASSYGQPNTEAFF.

The CDR3 region is CAARGASGRRKQFF. CDR3 in DNA: TGTGCCGCCCGCGGGGCTAGCGGAAGGAGAAAGCAGTTCTTC. The rearrangement joins TRBV10-3 to TRBJ2-1, with TRBD2 identical over 7 bases. The CDR3 length is 14 residues. Trimming cost V 11 bases and J 11 bases; bases outside gene matches: 18. The germline CDR1 and CDR2 sequences are ENHRY and SYGVKD.

The CDR3 reads CATCQDVAGGPAGELFF. CDR3 in DNA: TGTGCCACCTGCCAGGACGTAGCGGGAGGGCCCGCCGGGGAGCTGTTTTTT. The chain is built from TRBV3-1 and TRBJ2-2; 11 nucleotides align to TRBD2. Per the germline V gene, CDR1 is LGHDT and CDR2 is YNNKEL (reference sequence). V lost 10 bases and J lost 6; bases outside the gene matches: 16. The CDR3 contains 17 residues.

This clonotype has just a few counts. This chain connects TRBV11-2 to TRBJ2-1; a possible D gene is TRBD2 (6 bases). This CDR3 spans 19 amino acids. Trimming stripped 0 bases from V and 0 bases from J, with 18 bases between. Germline V lookup: CDR1 SGHAT, CDR2 FQNNGV. The CDR3 sequence is CASSLDWAEGIFSYNEQFF. The CDR3 nucleotides read TGTGCCAGCAGCTTAGATTGGGCGGAGGGGATTTTCTCCTACAATGAGCAGTTCTTC.

There are a few counts of this clonotype. This sequence joins TRBV6-2 or TRBV6-3 and TRBJ1-6; 9 bases are a match to TRBD1. The V and J ends lost 6 bases and 9 bases, in that order; junction bases with no gene match: 6. CDR1 is MNHEY, CDR2 SVGEGT, per germline. This CDR3 has 14 residues. As DNA, the CDR3 is TGTGCCAGCAGAGGGGGGACAGGGAGTTCACCCCTCCACTTT. It translates to CASRGGTGSSPLHF.

The gene calls are TRBV20-1 and TRBJ2-2; 8 nucleotides match TRBD2. This CDR3 has 14 residues. CDR1 DFQATT and CDR2 SNEGSKA come from the germline V gene (reference sequence). J gave up 8 bases and V 5 bases, and 10 bases lay outside the gene matches. The CDR3 DNA is TGCAGTGCTCCCTACGGGAGGGCCAGGGGGGAGCTGTTTTTT. Translation gives CSAPYGRARGELFF.

CDR3 sequence reads: CASSESRGGTDTQYF. The CDR3 nucleotides read TGCGCCAGCAGTGAGTCGCGGGGGGGCACAGATACGCAGTATTTT. V is TRBV10-2 and J is TRBJ2-3; 8 bases are shared with TRBD2. Per the germline V gene, CDR1 is WSHSY and CDR2 is SAAADI. This CDR3 is 15 amino acids long. Trimming cost V 0 bases and J 1 base; bases outside gene matches: 0.

This clonotype was found many times. The rearrangement uses TRBV18 and TRBJ2-7; unclear D gene. There are 14 residues in the CDR3. The germline V gene encodes CDR1 KGHSH and CDR2 LQKENI. The V gene lost 3 bases and the J gene lost 3 bases, with 12 bases spanning the gap. This CDR3 reads CASSPSPGFYEQYF. For the CDR3, the DNA is TGTGCCAGCTCACCGTCGCCGGGTTTCTACGAGCAGTACTTC.

Only a few counts were recorded for this clonotype. This chain joins TRBV24-1 and TRBJ2-1; 14 nucleotides agree with TRBD2. Trimming took 9 bases from V and 6 from J; bases not matched to a gene: 9. This CDR3 has 16 amino acids. Germline V CDR1 and CDR2: KGHDR, SFDVKD. The CDR3 region has the DNA TGTGCCACCTCCGGACTAGCGGGAGGACGGAGCAATGAGCAGTTCTTC. Translation gives CATSGLAGGRSNEQFF.

This clonotype was observed a few times. The rearrangement uses TRBV20-1 and TRBJ2-7; 8 bases are shared with TRBD1. Per the germline V gene, CDR1 is DFQATT and CDR2 is SNEGSKA (reference sequence). This CDR3 is 13 amino acids long. With V trimmed by 1 base and J by 7 bases, 6 bases remained unmatched. The CDR3 DNA reads as TGCAGTGCTAGAGGGCAGGGGGCGGGGGAGCAGTACTTC. Protein: CSARGQGAGEQYF.

This clonotype appeared a few times. The V and J genes are TRBV15 and TRBJ2-1; D gene uncertain. This CDR3 is built from 13 residues. Germline loops: CDR1 LNHNV, CDR2 YYDKDF (reference sequence). The V end was cut by 5 bases, the J end by 4 bases, with 9 bases between. This CDR3 is CATSFERYNEQFF. Written as DNA, the CDR3 is TGTGCCACCAGCTTTGAGAGGTACAATGAGCAGTTCTTC. Variable domain in full (rest from reference TRBV15 and TRBJ2-1): DAMVIQNPRYQVTQFGKPVTLSCSQTLNHNVMYWYQQKSSQAPKLLFHYYDKDFNNEADTPDNFQSRRPNTSFCFLDIRSPGLGDTAMYLCATSFERYNEQFFGPGTRLTVL.

This clonotype was counted between two and nine times. This chain links TRBV5-1 with TRBJ2-7; 8 nucleotides agree with TRBD1. The CDR3 length is 14 residues. Germline values: CDR1 SGHRS, CDR2 YFSETQ. V gave up 2 bases and J gave up 3 bases; unmatched junction bases: 4. CDR3 coding DNA: TGCGCCAGCAGCTTCCGGGACAGGAACTACGAGCAGTACTTC. Protein sequence: CASSFRDRNYEQYF.

This clonotype was recorded many times. The chain's CDR3 is CASSPKGPGNYGYTF. The DNA for the CDR3 is TGCGCCAGCAGCCCCAAAGGTCCGGGGAACTATGGCTACACCTTC. The rearrangement links TRBV5-1 to TRBJ1-2; the D is unclear. V lost 4 bases, J lost 2 bases, and 15 bases lay in between. The CDR3 is made up of 15 amino acids. Germline CDR1 is SGHRS and CDR2 is YFSETQ.

This clonotype turned up a few times. The chain recombines TRBV2 with TRBJ2-3; D perhaps matches TRBD1 (6 bases). Looked up from germline, CDR1 is SNHLY and CDR2 is FYNNEI. CDR3 length: 12 amino acids. The ends were cut back, 4 bases at V and 9 bases at J, with 11 bases in the middle. Here the CDR3 reads CASSVQGTTQYF. CDR3 DNA sequence: TGTGCCAGCAGTGTACAGGGTACCACGCAGTATTTT.

This clonotype has a handful of counts. Germline is not matched at one junction end, which may reflect a read error. The chain combines TRBV20-1 with TRBJ1-1, with D possibly being TRBD1 (5 bases). Germline values: CDR1 DFQATT, CDR2 SNEGSKA (reference sequence). This CDR3 is built from 11 residues. The CDR3 sequence: CSARFGDSKLF. For the CDR3, the DNA is TGCAGTGCTAGATTCGGGGACTCCAAATTGTTT.

The chain employs TRBV19 and TRBJ1-1; D remains unclear. There are 13 residues in the CDR3. Germline CDR1 reads LNHDA; CDR2 reads SQIVND (reference sequence). The germline V and J ends were trimmed by 5 bases and 1 base, with 8 bases remaining between them. CDR3 in amino acids: CASSARQNTEAFF. CDR3 nucleotides: TGTGCCAGTAGTGCCCGACAGAACACTGAAGCTTTCTTT.

The chain uses TRBV3-1 and TRBJ2-2, with D uncertain. V was cut by 1 base and J by 1 base, with 7 bases left in between. Germline values: CDR1 LGHDT, CDR2 YNNKEL (reference sequence). The CDR3 consists of 15 residues. The CDR3 coding sequence is TGTGCCAGCAGCCAAGTAAAGAAGAACACCGGGGAGCTGTTTTTT. Translation: CASSQVKKNTGELFF.

In this sample, this clonotype turned up a few times. The rearrangement links TRBV15 to TRBJ1-1; D unresolved. The V end was cut by 1 base, the J end by 0 bases, with 3 bases between. This CDR3 is built from 13 residues. Germline assignment: CDR1 LNHNV and CDR2 YYDKDF (reference sequence). The CDR3 spells CATSRGMNTEAFF. Written as DNA, the CDR3 is TGTGCCACCAGCAGAGGTATGAACACTGAAGCTTTCTTT.

The chain combines TRBV20-1 with TRBJ2-7; possibly TRBD2 for D (5 bases). The CDR3 is 14 residues long. From germline, CDR1 is DFQATT and CDR2 SNEGSKA (reference sequence). V lost 0 bases, J lost 6 bases, and 15 bases lay in between. The CDR3 sequence is CSARDPRGAGEQYF. The CDR3 nucleotides are TGCAGTGCTAGAGACCCCCGGGGAGCTGGCGAGCAGTACTTC.

The chain employs TRBV7-9 and TRBJ2-4; D possibly matches TRBD1 or TRBD2 (6 bases each). The CDR3 extends over 14 amino acids. V lost 6 bases and J 4 bases, leaving 13 bases between the germline ends. Per the germline V gene, CDR1 is SEHNR and CDR2 is FQNEAQ (reference sequence). CDR3 region: CASSPRGGKNIQYF. Written as DNA, the CDR3 is TGTGCCAGCAGTCCACGAGGGGGGAAAAACATTCAGTACTTC.

The chain recombines TRBV20-1 with TRBJ2-1; possibly TRBD2 for D (6 bases). With 6 bases removed from V and 2 bases from J, the gap between germline ends came to 11 bases. CDR1 and CDR2 from the germline V gene are DFQATT and SNEGSKA (reference sequence). The CDR3 covers 13 residues. The CDR3 DNA reads TGCAGTGCCGAGGACTACCCCTACAATGAGCAGTTCTTC. It encodes CSAEDYPYNEQFF.